The subject of this entry is one T cell receptor (beta chain). Each CDR3 protein is one row after TCRdb ran MiXCR on the 5' RACE reads. Among about 730,000 distinct CDR3 sequences listed, 21% were seen once. This sample was taken from a study of identical twins. The germline V and J ends were trimmed by 4 bases and 1 base, with 16 bases remaining between them. The CDR3 has 16 amino acids. Another study also made use of these data, one on T cells expressing NK-cell markers.

The chain uses TRBV12-3 or TRBV12-4 and TRBJ1-2; maybe TRBD1 (6 bases). The sequenced sample was PBMCs. The sequence came from a woman between 18 and 29 years old in good health. CDR3 in amino acids: CASSYNLGTSNYGYTF. The CDR3 bases are TGTGCCAGCAGTTATAACTTGGGGACAAGTAACTATGGCTACACCTTC.